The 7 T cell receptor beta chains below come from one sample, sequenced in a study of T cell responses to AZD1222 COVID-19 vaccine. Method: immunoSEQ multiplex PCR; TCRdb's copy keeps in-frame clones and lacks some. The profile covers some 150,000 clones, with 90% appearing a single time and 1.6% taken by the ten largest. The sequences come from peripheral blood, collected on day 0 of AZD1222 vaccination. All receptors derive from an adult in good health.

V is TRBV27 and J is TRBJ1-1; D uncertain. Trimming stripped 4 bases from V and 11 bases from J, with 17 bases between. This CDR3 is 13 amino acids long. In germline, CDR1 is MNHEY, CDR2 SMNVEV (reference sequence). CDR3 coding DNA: TGTGCCAGCAGTTACGTAAACGGCGAGATGGCTTTCTTT. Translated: CASSYVNGEMAFF.

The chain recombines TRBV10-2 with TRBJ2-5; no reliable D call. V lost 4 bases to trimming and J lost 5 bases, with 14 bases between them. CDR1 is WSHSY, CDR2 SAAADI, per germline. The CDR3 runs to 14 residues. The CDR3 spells CASSVAGGFETQYF. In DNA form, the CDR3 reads TGCGCCAGCAGTGTAGCAGGCGGTTTTGAGACCCAGTACTTC.

CDR3 region: CAGGTDRNSPLHF. As DNA, the CDR3 is TGTGCCGGCGGGACAGATCGAAATTCACCCCTCCACTTT. The V and J genes are TRBV2 and TRBJ1-6; TRBD1 aligns across 7 bases. CDR3 size: 13 residues. After removal of 11 bases from V and 7 bases from J, the junction contained 8 bases not matched to a gene. Germline-derived CDR1 and CDR2 are SNHLY and FYNNEI.

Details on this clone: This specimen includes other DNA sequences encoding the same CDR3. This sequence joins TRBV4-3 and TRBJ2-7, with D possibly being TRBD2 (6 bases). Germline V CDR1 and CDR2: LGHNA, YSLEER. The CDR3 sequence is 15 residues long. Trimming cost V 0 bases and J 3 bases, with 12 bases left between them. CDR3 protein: CASSQELAEFYEQYF. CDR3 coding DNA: TGCGCCAGCAGCCAAGAGTTAGCGGAGTTCTACGAGCAGTACTTC.

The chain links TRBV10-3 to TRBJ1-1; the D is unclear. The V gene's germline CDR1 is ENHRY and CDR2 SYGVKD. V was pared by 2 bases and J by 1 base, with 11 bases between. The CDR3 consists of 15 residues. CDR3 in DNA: TGTGCCATCAGTGAGGACCGCGCAGAGAACACTGAAGCTTTCTTT. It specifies CAISEDRAENTEAFF.

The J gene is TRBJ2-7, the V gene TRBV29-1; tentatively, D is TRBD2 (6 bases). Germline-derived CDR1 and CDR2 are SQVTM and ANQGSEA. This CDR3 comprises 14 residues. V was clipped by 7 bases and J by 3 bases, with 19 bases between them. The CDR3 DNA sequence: TGCAGCGGCGGGACTGGGCAGGACCTCTACGAGCAGTACTTC. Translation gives CSGGTGQDLYEQYF.

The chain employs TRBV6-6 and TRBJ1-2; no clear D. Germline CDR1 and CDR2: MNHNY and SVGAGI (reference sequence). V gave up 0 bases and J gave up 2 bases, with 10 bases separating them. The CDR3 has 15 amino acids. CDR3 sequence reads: CASSYSATWNYGYTF. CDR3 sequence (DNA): TGTGCCAGCAGTTACTCCGCAACCTGGAACTATGGCTACACCTTC.